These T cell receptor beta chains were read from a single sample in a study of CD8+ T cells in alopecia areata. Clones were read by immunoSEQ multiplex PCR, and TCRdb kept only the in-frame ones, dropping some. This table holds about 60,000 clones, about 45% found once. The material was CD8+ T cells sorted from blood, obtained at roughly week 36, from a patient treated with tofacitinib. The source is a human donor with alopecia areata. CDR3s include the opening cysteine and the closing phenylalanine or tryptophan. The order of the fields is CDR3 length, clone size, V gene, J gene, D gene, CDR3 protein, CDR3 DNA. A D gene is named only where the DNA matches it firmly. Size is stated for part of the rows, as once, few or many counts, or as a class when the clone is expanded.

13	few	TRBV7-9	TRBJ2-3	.	CASSPLSWDAQYF	TGTGCCAGCAGCCCCCTTTCTTGGGATGCGCAGTATTTT
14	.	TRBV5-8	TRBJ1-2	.	CASNPTQGRYGYTF	TGTGCCAGCAATCCTACCCAGGGACGATATGGCTACACCTTC
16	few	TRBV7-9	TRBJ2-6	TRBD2	CASSFPLAAGANVLTF	TGTGCCAGCAGCTTCCCTCTAGCGGCTGGGGCCAACGTCCTGACTTTC
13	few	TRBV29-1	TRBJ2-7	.	CSVEGGAAYEQYF	TGCAGCGTTGAAGGGGGAGCAGCGTACGAGCAGTACTTC
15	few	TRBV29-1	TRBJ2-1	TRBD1	CSLSTRDRAYNEQFF	TGCAGCCTATCGACCCGGGACAGGGCCTACAATGAGCAGTTCTTC
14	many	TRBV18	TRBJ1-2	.	CASSGDGIHYGYTF	TGTGCCAGCTCGGGGGACGGGATACACTATGGCTACACCTTC
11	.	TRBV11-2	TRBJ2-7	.	CASSRGYEQYF	TGTGCCAGCAGCCGCGGATACGAGCAGTACTTC
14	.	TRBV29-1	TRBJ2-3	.	CSVTGSSWTDTQYF	TGCAGCGTTACAGGGAGTTCGTGGACAGATACGCAGTATTTT
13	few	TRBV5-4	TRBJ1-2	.	CASSPSGVAGYTF	TGTGCCAGCAGCCCCTCCGGAGTCGCGGGCTACACCTTC
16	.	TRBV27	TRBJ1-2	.	CASSLRGTNRRYGYTF	TGTGCCAGCAGTTTAAGGGGTACTAACAGGCGATATGGCTACACCTTC
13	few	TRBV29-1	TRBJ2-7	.	CSAGGGGAYEQYF	TGCAGCGCCGGGGGCGGAGGGGCCTACGAGCAGTACTTC
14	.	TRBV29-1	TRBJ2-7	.	CSVEDQSSSYEQYF	TGCAGCGTTGAAGATCAGTCCAGCTCCTACGAGCAGTACTTC
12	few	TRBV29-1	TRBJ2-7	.	CSADTGSYEQYF	TGCAGCGCGGACACAGGCTCCTACGAGCAGTACTTC
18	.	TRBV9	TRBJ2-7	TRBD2	CASSDGTSGRSGPYEQYF	TGTGCCAGCAGCGATGGGACTAGCGGGAGAAGTGGGCCCTACGAGCAGTACTTC
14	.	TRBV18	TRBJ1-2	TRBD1	CASSPPDRGNGYTF	TGTGCCAGCTCACCCCCCGACAGGGGCAATGGCTACACCTTC
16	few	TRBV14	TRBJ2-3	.	CASSQEAPLGPDTQYF	TGTGCCAGCAGCCAAGAAGCCCCCCTGGGCCCAGATACGCAGTATTTT
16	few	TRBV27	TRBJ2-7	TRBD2	CASSTPGTSGVYEQYF	TGTGCCAGCAGCACCCCCGGGACTAGCGGGGTCTACGAGCAGTACTTC
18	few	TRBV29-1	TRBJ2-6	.	CSVEGRGEPRSGANVLTF	TGCAGCGTTGAAGGGAGGGGGGAACCCCGCTCTGGGGCCAACGTCCTGACTTTC
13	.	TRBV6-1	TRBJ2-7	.	CASSEHTRDEQYF	TGTGCCAGCAGTGAACATACAAGAGACGAGCAGTACTTC
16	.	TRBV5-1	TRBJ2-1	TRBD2	CASSPASGGPYNEQFF	TGCGCCAGCAGCCCCGCGTCGGGAGGACCTTACAATGAGCAGTTCTTC
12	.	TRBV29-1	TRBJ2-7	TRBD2	CSASGRGNEQYF	TGCAGCGCTAGCGGGAGGGGGAACGAGCAGTACTTC
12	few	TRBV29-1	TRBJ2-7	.	CSAGRGDYEQYF	TGCAGCGCCGGGCGAGGGGACTACGAGCAGTACTTC
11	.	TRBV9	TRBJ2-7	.	CASGTSYEQYF	TGTGCCAGCGGAACCTCCTACGAGCAGTACTTC
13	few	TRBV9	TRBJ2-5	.	CASNGDGKETQYF	TGTGCCAGCAACGGGGATGGGAAAGAGACCCAGTACTTC
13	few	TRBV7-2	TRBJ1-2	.	CASSPGGFYGYTF	TGTGCCAGCAGCCCTGGGGGATTCTATGGCTACACCTTC
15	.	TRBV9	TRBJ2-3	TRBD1	CASSPGRTGADTQYF	TGTGCCAGCAGCCCCGGCCGGACAGGGGCAGATACGCAGTATTTT
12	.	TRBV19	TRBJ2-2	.	CASSFNTGELFF	TGTGCCAGTAGTTTCAACACCGGGGAGCTGTTTTTT
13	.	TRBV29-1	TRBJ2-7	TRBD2	CSYLSGRNYEQYF	TGCAGCTACCTTAGCGGGAGAAACTACGAGCAGTACTTC
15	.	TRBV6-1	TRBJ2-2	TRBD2	CASSEASGSTGELFF	TGTGCCAGCAGTGAAGCTAGCGGGAGCACCGGGGAGCTGTTTTTT
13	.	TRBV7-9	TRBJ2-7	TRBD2	CARGLAGAYEQYF	TGTGCAAGAGGACTAGCGGGAGCCTACGAGCAGTACTTC
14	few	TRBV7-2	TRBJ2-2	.	CASSNRDPTGELFF	TGTGCCAGCAGCAACCGGGATCCCACCGGGGAGCTGTTTTTT
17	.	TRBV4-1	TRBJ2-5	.	CASSPNGAGTRPETQYF	TGCGCCAGCAGCCCAAACGGGGCGGGAACTCGCCCAGAGACCCAGTACTTC
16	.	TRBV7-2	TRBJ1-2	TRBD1	CASSLSRTGGTRGYTF	TGTGCCAGCAGCTTAAGCAGGACAGGGGGCACTCGGGGCTACACCTTC
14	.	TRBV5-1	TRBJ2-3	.	CASSFAKLGDTQYF	TGCGCCAGCAGCTTCGCAAAATTAGGGGATACGCAGTATTTT
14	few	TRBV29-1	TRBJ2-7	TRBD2	CSVGLAGFSYEQYF	TGCAGCGTTGGACTAGCGGGTTTCTCCTACGAGCAGTACTTC
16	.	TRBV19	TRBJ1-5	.	CASSIWTYRGNQPQHF	TGTGCCAGTAGTATTTGGACCTACCGCGGTAATCAGCCCCAGCATTTT
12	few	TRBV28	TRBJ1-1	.	CASSPKNTEAFF	TGTGCCAGCAGTCCTAAGAACACTGAAGCTTTCTTT
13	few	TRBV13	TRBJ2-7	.	CASSPRQVPEQYF	TGTGCCAGCAGCCCCAGACAGGTGCCCGAGCAGTACTTC
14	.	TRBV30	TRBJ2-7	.	CASLRAQRSYEQYF	TGTGCCTCCCTGAGGGCACAGCGGTCCTACGAGCAGTACTTC
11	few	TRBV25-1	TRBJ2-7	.	CASSESWEQYF	TGTGCCAGCAGTGAATCCTGGGAGCAGTACTTC
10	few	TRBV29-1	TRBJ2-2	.	CSVFTGELFF	TGCAGCGTCTTCACCGGGGAGCTGTTTTTT
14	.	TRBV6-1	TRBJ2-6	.	CASSGASGANVLTF	TGTGCCAGCAGTGGTGCCTCTGGGGCCAACGTCCTGACTTTC
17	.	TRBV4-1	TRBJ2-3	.	CASSQDSSGPLTDTQYF	TGCGCCAGCAGCCAAGATTCATCCGGGCCCCTCACAGATACGCAGTATTTT
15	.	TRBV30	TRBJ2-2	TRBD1	CAWRAGGANTGELFF	TGTGCCTGGAGAGCAGGGGGCGCTAACACCGGGGAGCTGTTTTTT
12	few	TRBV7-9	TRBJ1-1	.	CAGLNRNTEAFF	TGTGCCGGTTTAAACAGGAACACTGAAGCTTTCTTT
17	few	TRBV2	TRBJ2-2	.	CASSRVGLSLSTGELFF	TGTGCCAGCAGTAGGGTTGGACTCTCACTTAGCACCGGGGAGCTGTTTTTT
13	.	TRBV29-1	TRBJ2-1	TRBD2	CSAVTGGGNEQFF	TGCAGCGCGGTAACGGGAGGAGGGAATGAGCAGTTCTTC
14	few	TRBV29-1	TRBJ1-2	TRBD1	CSVVDRGTNYGYTF	TGCAGCGTGGTTGACAGGGGAACTAACTATGGCTACACCTTC
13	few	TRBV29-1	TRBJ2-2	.	CSVFRPNTGELFF	TGCAGCGTGTTTAGACCGAACACCGGGGAGCTGTTTTTT
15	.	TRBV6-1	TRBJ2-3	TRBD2	CASSGLAAQADTQYF	TGTGCCAGCAGCGGACTAGCGGCTCAGGCAGATACGCAGTATTTT
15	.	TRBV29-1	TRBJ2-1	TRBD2	CSVEGGAGAYNEQFF	TGCAGCGTTGAAGGCGGGGCGGGGGCCTACAATGAGCAGTTCTTC
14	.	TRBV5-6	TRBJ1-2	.	CASSFPQGNYGYTF	TGTGCCAGCAGTTTTCCGCAGGGGAACTATGGCTACACCTTC
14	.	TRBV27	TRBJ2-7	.	CASSLMGSSYEQYF	TGTGCCAGCAGTTTGATGGGGAGCTCCTACGAGCAGTACTTC
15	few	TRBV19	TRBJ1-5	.	CASSPKGVVNQPQHF	TGTGCCAGTAGTCCTAAGGGTGTAGTCAATCAGCCCCAGCATTTT